This T cell receptor (beta chain) was recovered during a study of beta chain features in type 1 diabetes. Points from the study as a whole: Shortening of TCRB CDR3s, moderate but significant, appeared in all four CD4+ subsets of Type 1 diabetes patients.

Sequencing targeted expressed TCRB transcripts, as all isolated RNA had been reverse transcribed. Sequencing was performed with immunoSEQ multiplex PCR; in TCRdb, only in-frame clones are kept and a portion is missing. The table records about 340,000 clones, approximately 13% of them present only once. Concerning this clone itself: Its antigen is currently unknown.

Purity (above 98%) was reached by all sorted populations. The germline V and J ends were trimmed by 5 bases and 3 bases, with 14 bases remaining between them. The CDR3 covers 14 residues. CDR1 and CDR2 from the germline V gene are SGHVS and FNYEAQ. Sequencing was performed on naive CD4+ T cells from blood. The chain carries TRBV7-6 and TRBJ2-7, with a tentative D call TRBD2 (5 bases). The TCR sequence derives from a woman aged 18-35 years with type 1 diabetes. CDR3 bases: TGTGCCAGCAGCCCAGGCGGGTCGATCTACGAGCAGTACTTC. It translates to CASSPGGSIYEQYF.